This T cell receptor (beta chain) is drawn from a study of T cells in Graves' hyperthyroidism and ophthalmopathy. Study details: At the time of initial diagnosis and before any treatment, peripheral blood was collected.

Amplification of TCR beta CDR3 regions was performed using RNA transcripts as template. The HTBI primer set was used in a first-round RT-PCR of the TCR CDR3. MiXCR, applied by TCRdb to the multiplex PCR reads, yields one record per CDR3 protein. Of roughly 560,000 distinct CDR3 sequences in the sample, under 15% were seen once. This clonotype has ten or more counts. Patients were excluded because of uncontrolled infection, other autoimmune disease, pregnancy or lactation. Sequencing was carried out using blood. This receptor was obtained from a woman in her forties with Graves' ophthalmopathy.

DNA of the CDR3: TGTGCCACCCCCCGGGGGGCGGGGGGCTACACCTTC. Amino acids: CATPRGAGGYTF. The rearrangement links TRBV6-1 to TRBJ1-2; the D gene is possibly TRBD1 (6 bases). The CDR3 consists of 12 residues. Germline-derived CDR1 and CDR2 are MNHNS and SASEGT. V was pared by 10 bases and J by 8 bases, with 17 bases between.